This is a list of T cell receptor beta chains from one sample in a study of OX40 agonist ivuxolimab in advanced cancers. The protocol was immunoSEQ multiplex PCR, while the TCRdb copy is restricted to in-frame clones and leaves out a portion. The sample consists of 70,000 to 75,000 clones, over 80% of them appearing once. Sequences were derived from CD4+ or CD8+ T cells sorted from blood, sampled in a trial of the OX40 agonist ivuxolimab. The receptors were gathered from an adult with an advanced solid tumor such as melanoma, head and neck, liver or kidney cancer. CDR3s include the opening cysteine and the closing phenylalanine or tryptophan. D genes are given only for firm matches. Where a row states a size, it is once, few, many or the class of an expanded clone; other rows omit it.

j_call v_call d_call clone_size cdr3_nt cdr3_aa
TRBJ2-2 TRBV19 TRBD1 few TGTGCCAGCGTCGCTAATAGGGGGCTTTGGACCGGGGAGCTGTTTTTT CASVANRGLWTGELFF
TRBJ1-2 TRBV28 . . TGTGCCAGCAAGTTTACAGGGAACTATGGCTACACCTTC CASKFTGNYGYTF
TRBJ2-3 TRBV6-1 . . TGTGCCAGCACCCGGGACCGCCTGGGCACAGATACGCAGTATTTT CASTRDRLGTDTQYF
TRBJ2-5 TRBV4-3 . . TGCGCCAGCAGCCAAGACAGAGGACCTCAAGAGACCCAGTACTTC CASSQDRGPQETQYF
TRBJ1-5 TRBV19 . . TGTGCCAGTACCGCCTCGCGGAGGAGCAATCAGCCCCAGCATTTT CASTASRRSNQPQHF
TRBJ2-3 TRBV7-9 . . TGTGCCAGCAGCCCCCCTCAAGGGGACAACCAGAGAGGAGATACGCAGTATTTT CASSPPQGDNQRGDTQYF
TRBJ2-1 TRBV5-6 . . TGTGCCAGCAGCTTGTACGCAGCCTACAATGAGCAGTTCTTC CASSLYAAYNEQFF
TRBJ1-2 TRBV19 . once TGTGCCAGTAACTCGGACCAACTGACCGGGGGCTACACCTTC CASNSDQLTGGYTF
TRBJ2-5 TRBV27 . . TGTGCCAGCAGTTTATCAGGCCGGGTAGAGACCCAGTACTTC CASSLSGRVETQYF
TRBJ1-2 TRBV6-1 . once TGTGCCATCAGTGATCAGGGTTTCGCCCCTAACTATGGCTACACCTTC CAISDQGFAPNYGYTF
TRBJ2-2 TRBV4-1 . once TGCGCCAGCAGCCAAGACAGGGGTATCGGGGAGCTGTTTTTT CASSQDRGIGELFF
TRBJ2-1 TRBV10-3 TRBD2 . TGTGCCATCAGTGAGTCCCCGGTTCTAGCGGGAGTTTCGAATGAGCAGTTCTTC CAISESPVLAGVSNEQFF
TRBJ1-6 TRBV6-6 TRBD1 . TGTGCCAGCAGCCGGGACAGGGGGTTCTATAATTCACCCCTCCACTTT CASSRDRGFYNSPLHF
TRBJ2-2 TRBV30 TRBD1 . TGTGCCTGGAGTCGGGGTGGGACAGTGAACACCGGGGAGCTGTTTTTT CAWSRGGTVNTGELFF
TRBJ2-7 TRBV19 . . TGTGCCAGTAGTATTGTGGAATCCAGCGAGCAGTACTTC CASSIVESSEQYF
TRBJ2-6 TRBV6-6 TRBD2 once TGTGCCAGCAGGCGGGGACTATCTGGGGCCAACGTCCTGACTTTC CASRRGLSGANVLTF
TRBJ2-7 TRBV4-3 . . TGCGCCAGCAGCCAAGCGGAAACCCCCTACGAGCAGTACTTC CASSQAETPYEQYF
TRBJ2-2 TRBV15 . . TGTGCCACCAGCAGAGACCCCGGGACGGGGAACACCGGGGAGCTGTTTTTT CATSRDPGTGNTGELFF
TRBJ2-1 TRBV4-1 TRBD1 . TGCGCCAGCAGCCACCGACAGGGAGAGCACAATGAGCAGTTCTTC CASSHRQGEHNEQFF
TRBJ2-6 TRBV5-6 . . TGTGCCAGCAGCTTAAGGGTGAGCTCTGGGGCCAACGTCCTGACTTTC CASSLRVSSGANVLTF
TRBJ1-3 TRBV2 . . TGTGCCAGCAGTGACAGGCTGAGCTCTGGAAACACCATATATTTT CASSDRLSSGNTIYF
TRBJ1-1 TRBV2 TRBD1 . TGTGCCGGTCTTAGACAGGGGCAACGGGGGTCTGAAGCTTTCTTT CAGLRQGQRGSEAFF
TRBJ1-3 TRBV7-9 . . TGTGCCAGCAGCTTAGCAAGGGGCCGGGATTCTGGAAACACCATATATTTT CASSLARGRDSGNTIYF
TRBJ2-3 TRBV6-1 . . TGTGCCAGCATAAGGGTAGGAGAGATCTTGGATACGCAGTATTTT CASIRVGEILDTQYF
TRBJ2-6 TRBV19 . . TGTGCCAGTAGATTTAGGGCGGGACTCGGTGGGGCCAACGTCCTGACTTTC CASRFRAGLGGANVLTF
TRBJ1-2 TRBV28 TRBD1 . TGTGCCAGCAGTTCGACAGGGGGGGACTACACCTTC CASSSTGGDYTF
TRBJ2-2 TRBV19 TRBD2 . TGTGCCAGTAGTATCCAGACTAGCGGGAACACCGGGGAGCTGTTTTTT CASSIQTSGNTGELFF
TRBJ2-7 TRBV7-2 . . TGTGCCAGCACCCCCTCGGGGGGCCTATACGAGCAGTACTTC CASTPSGGLYEQYF
TRBJ2-3 TRBV27 TRBD2 once TGTGCCAGCAGCCTTGGGAGCGGGAGCTACACAGATACGCAGTATTTT CASSLGSGSYTDTQYF
TRBJ2-6 TRBV6-4 TRBD2 . TGTGCCAGCAGTGTTACTAGCGGGGGCGCTGGGGCCAACGTCCTGACTTTC CASSVTSGGAGANVLTF
TRBJ1-4 TRBV5-6 . . TGTGCCAGCAGCCCTCGCGGGGGGGTAACTAATGAAAAACTGTTTTTT CASSPRGGVTNEKLFF
TRBJ2-1 TRBV4-3 . few TGCGCCAGCAGCCAAGAAGCTTCCAATGAGCAGTTCTTC CASSQEASNEQFF
TRBJ1-5 TRBV7-9 TRBD1 . TGTGCCAGCAGCTTAACAGGGGATCAGCCCCAGCATTTT CASSLTGDQPQHF
TRBJ1-1 TRBV7-8 . . TGTGCCAGCAGCTTAGCGCATCAAGGAACTGAAGCTTTCTTT CASSLAHQGTEAFF
TRBJ2-1 TRBV11-2 TRBD2 . TGTGCCAGCAGCTTTACCGGGACTAGAGAGGGTAATGAGCAGTTCTTC CASSFTGTREGNEQFF
TRBJ2-4 TRBV1 . . TGCACCAGCAGCCAAACTAGCGACCCACAAGCCAAAAACATTCAGTACTTC CTSSQTSDPQAKNIQYF